The entry that follows covers one TCR beta chain sequence. Its antigen remains unidentified. This specimen comes from a study of Ad26.COV2.S vaccination and SARS-CoV-2 variants. Findings of the study overall: Comparability of non-spike TCR breadth was observed across vaccine and placebo recipients.

Germline V gene lookup returns CDR1 SGHTS and CDR2 YDEGEE. The CDR3 runs 14 residues. Trimming left V 7 bases short and J 0 bases short, with 14 bases between. As to treatment: some 19 received Ad26.COV2.S at low or high dose, single or two shots; five or six received placebo; per-sample allocation not given. Repertoires come from day 63 after the first vaccine or placebo injection. Repertoires were generated with immunoSEQ multiplex PCR, while TCRdb's copy carries only in-frame clones and drops some. The repertoire holds more than 250,000 clones, with around 87% as singletons. The clonotype was recovered from a person aged 18-60 years who received the Ad26.COV2.S COVID-19 vaccine or a placebo. This chain uses TRBV5-8 with TRBJ2-7, with D possibly matching TRBD1 (5 bases). The source material was peripheral blood, sampled in a trial of Ad26.COV2.S vaccine versus placebo. The CDR3 DNA is TGTGCCAGCCACCTTAGACAGCGCTCCTACGAGCAGTACTTC. Protein product: CASHLRQRSYEQYF. Full variable domain (remainder filled in from reference TRBV5-8 and TRBJ2-7): EAGVTQSPTHLIKTRGQQATLRCSPISGHTSVYWYQQALGLGLQFLLWYDEGEERNRGNFPPRFSGRQFPNYSSELNVNALELEDSALYLCASHLRQRSYEQYFGPGTRLTVT.